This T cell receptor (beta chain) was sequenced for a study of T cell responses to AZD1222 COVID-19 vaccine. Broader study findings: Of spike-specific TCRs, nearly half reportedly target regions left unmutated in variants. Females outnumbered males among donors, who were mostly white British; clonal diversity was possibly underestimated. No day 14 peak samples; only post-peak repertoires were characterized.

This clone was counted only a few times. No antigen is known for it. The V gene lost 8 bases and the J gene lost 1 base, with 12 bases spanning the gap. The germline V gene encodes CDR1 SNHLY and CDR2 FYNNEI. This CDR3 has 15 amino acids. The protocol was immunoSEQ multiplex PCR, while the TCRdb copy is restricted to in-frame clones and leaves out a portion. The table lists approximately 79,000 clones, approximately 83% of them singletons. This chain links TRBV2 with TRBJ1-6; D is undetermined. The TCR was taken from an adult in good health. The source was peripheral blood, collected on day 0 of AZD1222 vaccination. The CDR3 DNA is TGTGCCAGCTCGGTGGAGGGATCCTATAATTCACCCCTCCACTTT. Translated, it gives CASSVEGSYNSPLHF.